This entry lists 20 T cell receptor beta chains sequenced from one sample in a study of Graves' ophthalmopathy and Graves' hyperthyroidism. RNA served as the template for amplifying TCR beta CDR3 regions. The first round was an RT-PCR with HTBI primers, and the second round was a multiplex PCR. TCRdb passed the multiplex PCR reads through MiXCR, listing each CDR3 protein once. The table lists around 470,000 distinct CDR3 sequences, around 14% of them singletons. Sample: blood. These receptors all stem from a woman aged 30 to 39 with Graves' ophthalmopathy.

The chain combines TRBV18 with TRBJ2-7; the match to TRBD1 covers 9 bases. V was pared by 5 bases and J by 0 bases, with 2 bases of the junction left unmatched. CDR3 size: 14 residues. In germline, CDR1 is KGHSH, CDR2 LQKENI. CDR3 coding DNA: TGTGCCAGCTCAGGACAGGGGAACTCCTACGAGCAGTACTTC. Protein product: CASSGQGNSYEQYF.

This clonotype came up many times. The rearrangement uses TRBV28 and TRBJ1-3; no definite D call. Germline CDR1 MDHEN, CDR2 SYDVKM. The CDR3 runs to 13 residues. The V gene lost 5 bases and the J gene lost 2 bases, with 7 bases spanning the gap. The CDR3 region has the DNA TGTGCCAGCAGTGGGTCGGCTGGAAACACCATATATTTT. This gives the protein CASSGSAGNTIYF.

This clonotype has ten or more counts. The rearrangement uses TRBV2 and TRBJ1-2; D unresolved. The CDR3 has 14 amino acids. Trimming took 2 bases from V and 5 from J, leaving 12 bases between them. Germline V gene lookup returns CDR1 SNHLY and CDR2 FYNNEI. This chain's CDR3 is CASSETADNYGYTF. The CDR3 nucleotides are TGTGCCAGCAGTGAAACTGCTGATAATTATGGCTACACCTTC.

This clonotype was seen at least ten times. The chain employs TRBV10-3 and TRBJ2-7, with TRBD1 matching over 12 bases. Germline CDR1 reads ENHRY; CDR2 reads SYGVKD. V dropped 9 bases and J dropped 6; count of bases not matched to a gene: 6. The CDR3 is made up of 13 amino acids. In nucleotides, the CDR3 is TGTGCCATTTCCGGGACAGGGGGCGTCGAGCAGTACTTC. Protein sequence: CAISGTGGVEQYF.

This clonotype was seen at least ten times. This rearrangement joins TRBV29-1 to TRBJ1-6; TRBD1 matches 12 bases. The V and J ends lost 5 bases and 10 bases, in that order; junction bases with no gene match: 12. Per the germline V gene, CDR1 is SQVTM and CDR2 is ANQGSEA. The CDR3 spans 16 residues. CDR3 amino acids: CSVSWGTGGGSSPLHF. The CDR3 coding sequence is TGCAGCGTTTCGTGGGGGACAGGGGGCGGATCCTCACCCCTCCACTTT.

The sample holds many counts of this clonotype. V is TRBV2 and J is TRBJ2-7; D is unclear. Germline V CDR1 and CDR2: SNHLY, FYNNEI. This CDR3 is 11 amino acids long. V dropped 8 bases and J dropped 4 bases, with 9 bases sitting between them. The CDR3 loop reads CASRRVYEQYF. The CDR3 DNA follows: TGTGCCAGCCGTAGGGTTTACGAGCAGTACTTC.

The table lists this clonotype with many counts. This chain links TRBV24-1 with TRBJ1-2, with TRBD1 as a possible D gene (5 bases). Trimming stripped 5 bases from V and 4 bases from J, with 13 bases between. The CDR3 sequence is 14 residues long. Germline V CDR1 and CDR2: KGHDR, SFDVKD. CDR3 bases: TGTGCCACCAGTGCAGCGACAGACGTCTATGGCTACACCTTC. Its translation: CATSAATDVYGYTF.

This clonotype was seen many times. The chain links TRBV27 to TRBJ1-6; D is unclear. Trimming stripped 5 bases from V and 4 bases from J, with 9 bases between. The CDR3 loop spans 14 amino acids. The germline V gene encodes CDR1 MNHEY and CDR2 SMNVEV (reference sequence). The CDR3 DNA reads as TGTGCCAGCAGTGGAACGGAATATAATTCACCCCTCCACTTT. Translating gives CASSGTEYNSPLHF.

This clonotype was found many times. The chain joins TRBV2 to TRBJ2-5; D gene unclear. V gave up 3 bases and J gave up 1 base, with 6 bases separating them. CDR1 is SNHLY, CDR2 FYNNEI, per germline. The CDR3 totals 13 residues. The CDR3 nucleotides read TGTGCCAGCAGTGACAGAAGCCAAGAGACCCAGTACTTC. Its translation: CASSDRSQETQYF.

The chain has TRBV2 and TRBJ2-7; 10 bases are shared with TRBD2. The V and J ends lost 3 bases and 2 bases, in that order; junction bases with no gene match: 10. The CDR3 contains 17 residues. From germline, CDR1 is SNHLY and CDR2 FYNNEI. Written as DNA, the CDR3 is TGTGCCAGCAGTGAGAATAGCGGGGGGCTAAATACCTACGAGCAGTACTTC. This gives the protein CASSENSGGLNTYEQYF. The full variable domain, in which reference TRBV2 and TRBJ2-7 provide the parts outside the CDR3, is EPEVTQTPSHQVTQMGQEVILRCVPISNHLYFYWYRQILGQKVEFLVSFYNNEISEKSEIFDDQFSVERPDGSNFTLKIRSTKLEDSAMYFCASSENSGGLNTYEQYFGPGTRLTVT.

The chain carries TRBV20-1 and TRBJ2-5; TRBD2 matches 9 bases. Germline loops: CDR1 DFQATT, CDR2 SNEGSKA (reference sequence). The CDR3 extends over 13 amino acids. V lost 3 bases and J lost 5; bases outside the gene matches: 4. CDR3: CSARRGGTETQYF. CDR3 DNA sequence: TGCAGTGCTAGGCGGGGGGGAACTGAGACCCAGTACTTC.

The chain recombines TRBV3-1 with TRBJ2-7, with 7 bases lining up with TRBD1. Germline V gene data show CDR1 as LGHDT and CDR2 as YNNKEL (reference sequence). J was trimmed by 2 bases and V by 0 bases; bases with no gene match: 1. The CDR3 is made up of 14 amino acids. This CDR3 reads CASSQDQGAYEQYF. CDR3 DNA sequence: TGTGCCAGCAGCCAAGATCAGGGGGCCTACGAGCAGTACTTC.

The rearrangement joins TRBV11-1 to TRBJ2-5; 8 bases are shared with TRBD2. The germline V gene encodes CDR1 SGHAT and CDR2 FQDESV (reference sequence). The trim removed 0 bases at V and 3 bases at J, leaving 12 bases unmatched. The CDR3 consists of 18 residues. CDR3 nucleotides: TGTGCCAGCAGCTTAGCTGCTAGGGCTAGCGGGTACGAAGAGACCCAGTACTTC. Translating gives CASSLAARASGYEETQYF.

This clonotype was detected many times. The J gene is TRBJ2-5, the V gene TRBV7-3; no reliable D call. This CDR3 is 15 amino acids long. The germline V gene encodes CDR1 SGHTA and CDR2 FQGTGA. Trimming pared 0 bases from V and 1 base from J, leaving 9 bases between. The CDR3 region is CASSLTFGSQETQYF. Here the CDR3 DNA reads TGTGCCAGCAGCTTAACGTTCGGAAGCCAAGAGACCCAGTACTTC.

This clonotype occurred many times. The genes are TRBV6-1 and TRBJ2-2, with 9 bases that match TRBD2. V was pared by 5 bases and J by 2 bases, with 3 bases of the junction left unmatched. Germline V gene data show CDR1 as MNHNS and CDR2 as SASEGT. This CDR3 is 15 amino acids long. CDR3 sequence (DNA): TGTGCCAGCAGTCCCCTAGCGGGAAACACCGGGGAGCTGTTTTTT. Its translation is CASSPLAGNTGELFF.

This clonotype was counted ten times or more. The chain combines TRBV19 with TRBJ1-1, with D possibly matching TRBD1 (5 bases). V lost 3 bases and J 6 bases, leaving 11 bases between the germline ends. The CDR3 contains 13 residues. CDR1 and CDR2 (germline): LNHDA, SQIVND (reference sequence). This CDR3 is CASSMGREPEAFF. The CDR3, as DNA: TGTGCCAGTAGTATGGGCAGGGAGCCTGAAGCTTTCTTT.

Notes on this clonotype: Without the conserved terminal phenylalanine or tryptophan, this CDR3 likely stems from a read error. In nucleotides, the CDR3 is TGCGCCAGCAGCGGCGGGGGTCACCAAGAGACCCAGTACCTC. Translated: CASSGGGHQETQYL. The chain has TRBV5-1 and TRBJ2-5; TRBD2 matches at 7 bases. This CDR3 spans 14 amino acids. Germline values: CDR1 SGHRS, CDR2 YFSETQ. The junction had 3 bases not matched to a gene; V was cut back by 4 bases and J by 0 bases.

This clonotype was recorded many times. The V call is TRBV11-2, the J call TRBJ2-7; TRBD2 agrees at 8 bases. J gave up 5 bases and V 2 bases, and 11 bases lay outside the gene matches. This CDR3 is 16 amino acids long. Germline V gene sequence: CDR1 SGHAT, CDR2 FQNNGV. The CDR3 bases are TGTGCCAGCAGCTTAATCGGACGGGCGGGGGGCCACGAGCAGTACTTC. Residues: CASSLIGRAGGHEQYF. Full variable domain (outside the CDR3, taken from reference TRBV11-2 and TRBJ2-7): EAGVAQSPRYKIIEKRQSVAFWCNPISGHATLYWYQQILGQGPKLLIQFQNNGVVDDSQLPKDRFSAERLKGVDSTLKIQPAKLEDSAVYLCASSLIGRAGGHEQYFGPGTRLTVT.

The genes are TRBV6-1 and TRBJ1-2; 8 bases match TRBD1. In germline, CDR1 is MNHNS, CDR2 SASEGT. CDR3 length equals 13 residues. J lost 7 bases, V lost 6 bases, and 7 bases had no gene match. The CDR3 DNA reads as TGTGCCAGCAGGCCACAGGGGGTTGTTGGCTACACCTTC. Translating gives CASRPQGVVGYTF.

This sequence joins TRBV2 and TRBJ1-2; TRBD1 agrees at 9 bases. Unmatched junction bases numbered 5, after V lost 6 bases and J lost 6 bases. The germline gives CDR1 SNHLY, CDR2 FYNNEI. This CDR3 is 13 amino acids long. The CDR3 region has the DNA TGTGCCAGCAGAACAGGGGGCATAAATGGCTACACCTTC. Its translation is CASRTGGINGYTF.